The entry below gives a single T cell receptor beta chain sequence along with its context. The data were taken from a study of blood T cell repertoires in COVID-19. Study at large: COVID-19 samples, acute and convalescent, were from the United States, Italy and Spain. In each case, the material was cDNA or gDNA derived from T cells, B-cell-depleted T cells, or PBMCs.

The data were produced by immunoSEQ multiplex PCR, yet TCRdb's version contains in-frame clones alone and is incomplete. The data contain 300,000 to 400,000 clones, about 87% of them singletons. The V and J ends lost 6 bases and 2 bases respectively, with 8 bases between them. The CDR3 is 12 residues long. Germline V gene lookup returns CDR1 MNHEY and CDR2 SVGAGI. The sequencing sample was made of peripheral blood. The J gene is TRBJ2-7, the V gene TRBV6-5; perhaps TRBD1 as D (7 bases). This receptor was taken from a woman in her fifties or sixties with COVID-19, enrolled during active disease. CDR3 DNA: TGTGCCAGCAGCAGGGGGGCCTACGAGCAGTACTTC. Translation gives CASSRGAYEQYF.